The next 8 T cell receptor beta chains were all read from a single sample in a study of control samples from healthy donors and cancer patients. Using immunoSEQ multiplex PCR, the repertoire was profiled, and TCRdb retains in-frame clones only, with some absent. The sample has about 79,000 clones; more than 85% are singletons. Specimen: PBMCs. The receptor set was obtained from a woman aged 40 to 50 with lung cancer.

The chain joins TRBV11-2 to TRBJ1-2, with 8 bases identical to TRBD1. The ends lost 5 bases at V and 7 bases at J; junction bases unmatched: 9. CDR3 size: 14 residues. Germline assignment: CDR1 SGHAT and CDR2 FQNNGV. CDR3 coding DNA: TGTGCCAGCAGCCTGGAGCAGGGGGCCGCTGGCTACACCTTC. It yields the protein CASSLEQGAAGYTF. The complete variable domain, with remaining parts taken from reference TRBV11-2 and TRBJ1-2, reads EAGVAQSPRYKIIEKRQSVAFWCNPISGHATLYWYQQILGQGPKLLIQFQNNGVVDDSQLPKDRFSAERLKGVDSTLKIQPAKLEDSAVYLCASSLEQGAAGYTFGSGTRLTVV.

The chain is built from TRBV19 and TRBJ1-1; tentative D call: TRBD1 (6 bases). Germline CDR1 is LNHDA and CDR2 is SQIVND (reference sequence). This CDR3 region has 14 residues. V lost 4 bases and J lost 1, with 10 bases in between. In DNA, the CDR3 is TGTGCCAGTAGTAAACGACAGGAGAACACTGAAGCTTTCTTT. It codes for CASSKRQENTEAFF.

The genes are TRBV24-1 and TRBJ1-2; weak D call: TRBD1 (5 bases). This CDR3 spans 15 amino acids. Germline V gene lookup returns CDR1 KGHDR and CDR2 SFDVKD. Trimming left V 4 bases short and J 5 bases short, with 16 bases between. CDR3 residues: CATSERRGDDYGYTF. CDR3 DNA sequence: TGTGCCACCAGTGAAAGGCGCGGGGACGATTATGGCTACACCTTC.

V usage is TRBV28 and J usage is TRBJ2-7; D may correspond to TRBD1 or TRBD2 (5 bases each). The CDR3 is 13 amino acids. V was clipped by 7 bases and J by 8 bases, with 18 bases between them. The germline V gene has CDR1 MDHEN and CDR2 SYDVKM. The CDR3 spells CASNNRGLSKQYF. CDR3 nucleotide sequence: TGTGCCAGCAATAACCGGGGCCTGTCGAAGCAGTACTTC.

CDR3 in amino acids: CASSPGTYSNQPQHF. The CDR3 nucleotides read TGTGCCAGCAGCCCGGGGACGTATAGCAATCAGCCCCAGCATTTT. The J gene is TRBJ1-5, the V gene TRBV7-8; perhaps TRBD1 as D (5 bases). Germline lookup yields CDR1 SGHVS and CDR2 FQNEAQ. The CDR3 is made up of 15 amino acids. Trimming stripped 5 bases from V and 0 bases from J, with 11 bases between.

The J gene is TRBJ1-2, the V gene TRBV7-9, with D perhaps TRBD1 (6 bases). The germline V gene has CDR1 SEHNR and CDR2 FQNEAQ (reference sequence). V was shortened by 4 bases and J by 6 bases, with 12 bases between the two germline ends. This CDR3 has 13 residues. The CDR3 loop reads CASSYRDGDGYTF. CDR3 DNA: TGTGCCAGCAGCTACAGGGACGGCGATGGCTACACCTTC. Supplemented by reference TRBV7-9 and TRBJ1-2, the full variable domain reads DTGVSQNPRHKITKRGQNVTFRCDPISEHNRLYWYRQTLGQGPEFLTYFQNEAQLEKSRLLSDRFSAERPKGSFSTLEIQRTEQGDSAMYLCASSYRDGDGYTFGSGTRLTVV.

The chain combines TRBV6-5 with TRBJ1-4, with D hard to call. Germline V CDR1 and CDR2: MNHEY, SVGAGI. Trimming removed 0 bases from V and 4 bases from J, with 9 bases in between. The length of the CDR3 is 15 residues. The CDR3 region has the DNA TGTGCCAGCAGTTACTCGAAGCAGGTTAATGAAAAACTGTTTTTT. Its translation: CASSYSKQVNEKLFF.

The chain has TRBV27 and TRBJ2-7, with unresolved D. Germline V gives CDR1 MNHEY, CDR2 SMNVEV (reference sequence). Between the trimmed V and J ends, which lost 3 bases and 4 bases, there was a span of 10 bases. This CDR3 region has 13 residues. CDR3 in DNA: TGTGCCAGCAGTTTCTCCGTCGGGTACGAGCAGTACTTC. Translated, it gives CASSFSVGYEQYF.